Presented here are 16 T cell receptor beta chains from one specimen sequenced in a study of blood T cell repertoires in COVID-19. The method was immunoSEQ multiplex PCR; TCRdb's version includes in-frame clones alone and lacks a portion of them. Of tens of thousands of clones listed, more than 75% are singletons. The source material was peripheral blood. All receptors derive from an elderly woman with acute or convalescent COVID-19.

This clone came up a few times. The rearrangement links TRBV5-6 to TRBJ1-4, with a possible D match to TRBD1 (5 bases). Trimming took 1 base from V and 12 from J, leaving 13 bases between them. This CDR3 region has 13 residues. Germline V gene data show CDR1 as SGHDT and CDR2 as YYEEEE. CDR3 in amino acids: CASSLRLGTQLFF. For the CDR3, the DNA is TGTGCCAGCAGCTTGAGGTTGGGGACTCAACTGTTTTTT.

The chain joins TRBV7-2 to TRBJ1-2; a weak D match, TRBD1 (6 bases). There are 16 residues in the CDR3. Germline lookup yields CDR1 SGHTA and CDR2 FQGNSA. V was cut by 0 bases and J by 8 bases, with 19 bases left in between. This chain's CDR3 is CASSLALRGALEGYTF. CDR3 bases: TGTGCCAGCAGCTTAGCGCTTCGGGGGGCGCTGGAAGGCTACACCTTC.

The chain is built from TRBV11-2 and TRBJ1-1; D is undetermined. CDR1 and CDR2 (germline): SGHAT, FQNNGV. Trimming took off 1 base at V and 6 bases at J, with 9 bases between the two ends. This CDR3 has 13 residues. The CDR3 DNA is TGTGCCAGCAGCTTAGGAGGCCTTCCTGAAGCTTTCTTT. Encoded protein: CASSLGGLPEAFF.

This CDR3 is CASSLWAGQGAHKNTEAFF. CDR3 bases: TGTGCCAGCAGCTTGTGGGCAGGACAGGGGGCGCATAAAAACACTGAAGCTTTCTTT. The chain recombines TRBV5-5 with TRBJ1-1; 11 nucleotides agree with TRBD1. The germline V gene has CDR1 SGHKS and CDR2 YYEKEE (reference sequence). Germline trimming cut 1 base from V and 2 bases from J; bases unmatched to any gene: 13. This CDR3 comprises 19 residues.

For the CDR3, the DNA is TGTGCCAGCATGGCGGGAGGCCGGGAGACCCAGTACTTC. Translated: CASMAGGRETQYF. The rearrangement uses TRBV2 and TRBJ2-5; 8 bases are shared with TRBD2. V was clipped by 7 bases and J by 5 bases; unmatched bases: 6. CDR1 and CDR2 from the germline V gene are SNHLY and FYNNEI. CDR3 size: 13 residues.

The chain uses TRBV6-4 and TRBJ1-1, with TRBD1 identical over 7 bases. CDR3 length equals 11 residues. Per germline, CDR1 MRHNA and CDR2 SNTAGT. The CDR3 bases are TGTCCTCCAGGGGGGAACACTGAAGCTTTCTTT. It yields the protein CPPGGNTEAFF.

This sequence joins TRBV7-2 and TRBJ2-7; D is perhaps TRBD1 (6 bases). V was cut by 2 bases and J by 3 bases, with 17 bases left in between. Germline assignment: CDR1 SGHTA and CDR2 FQGNSA. This CDR3 has 16 amino acids. Here the CDR3 DNA reads TGTGCCAGCAGCTTAAGGGTGGGCAGGGGTGGCTACGAGCAGTACTTC. Encoded protein: CASSLRVGRGGYEQYF.

The rearrangement links TRBV7-2 to TRBJ1-6, with 8 bases matching TRBD1. Trimming took 5 bases from V and 10 from J; bases not matched to a gene: 7. Germline assignment: CDR1 SGHTA and CDR2 FQGNSA. This CDR3 has 14 residues. CDR3: CASSPGQGRSPLHF. The DNA of the CDR3 is TGTGCCAGCAGCCCCGGACAGGGACGGTCACCCCTCCACTTT.

The chain combines TRBV7-3 with TRBJ2-3, with 7 bases identical to TRBD2. J was trimmed by 1 base and V by 5 bases; bases with no gene match: 9. The CDR3 is 16 amino acids. Germline lookup yields CDR1 SGHTA and CDR2 FQGTGA. CDR3 nucleotide sequence: TGTGCCAGCAGCCCGGATACGGGGAGGGGCACAGATACGCAGTATTTT. This encodes CASSPDTGRGTDTQYF. The whole variable domain, filled in from reference TRBV7-3 and TRBJ2-3, reads GAGVSQTPSNKVTEKGKYVELRCDPISGHTALYWYRQSLGQGPEFLIYFQGTGAADDSGLPNDRFFAVRPEGSVSTLKIQRTERGDSAVYLCASSPDTGRGTDTQYFGPGTRLTVL.

This sequence joins TRBV6-5 and TRBJ2-7, with D possibly being TRBD2 (6 bases). This CDR3 contains 15 residues. The V gene's germline CDR1 is MNHEY and CDR2 SVGAGI. V shed 8 bases and J shed 2 bases, with 19 bases lying between them. Here the CDR3 reads CASPPGGIDPYEQYF. The DNA for the CDR3 is TGTGCCAGCCCCCCCGGGGGAATCGACCCCTACGAGCAGTACTTC.

The chain combines TRBV27 with TRBJ2-7; 8 bases map to TRBD1. The CDR3 has 15 amino acids. The germline V gene encodes CDR1 MNHEY and CDR2 SMNVEV (reference sequence). The V and J ends lost 5 bases and 4 bases, in that order; junction bases with no gene match: 10. The CDR3 nucleotides read TGTGCCAGCAGTATCGCCCCTCAGGGGGCGTACGAGCAGTACTTC. This codes for CASSIAPQGAYEQYF.

This chain uses TRBV27 with TRBJ1-6; no reliable D call. Trimming left V 6 bases short and J 0 bases short, with 9 bases between. This CDR3 spans 15 amino acids. From germline, CDR1 is MNHEY and CDR2 SMNVEV (reference sequence). The CDR3 DNA reads TGTGCCAGCAGCGTACTGAGCTCCTATAATTCACCCCTCCACTTT. Its protein is CASSVLSSYNSPLHF.

The rearrangement links TRBV28 to TRBJ1-4; D is undetermined. CDR1 and CDR2 from the germline V gene are MDHEN and SYDVKM. Trimming left V 2 bases short and J 16 bases short, with 17 bases between. CDR3 length: 13 amino acids. CDR3 region: CASSLKVSTGWFF. The DNA of the CDR3 is TGTGCCAGCAGTTTAAAGGTCAGCACGGGTTGGTTTTTT. The complete variable domain, with remaining parts taken from reference TRBV28 and TRBJ1-4, reads DVKVTQSSRYLVKRTGEKVFLECVQDMDHENMFWYRQDPGLGLRLIYFSYDVKMKEKGDIPEGYSVSREKKERFSLILESASTNQTSMYLCASSLKVSTGWFFGSGTQLSVL.

The chain recombines TRBV2 with TRBJ2-7; 8 bases are shared with TRBD2. Germline V lookup: CDR1 SNHLY, CDR2 FYNNEI. J lost 4 bases, V lost 7 bases, and 9 bases had no gene match. The CDR3 extends over 14 amino acids. The CDR3 bases are TGTGCCAGCATACTTGCGAGCGGGAGTTACGAGCAGTACTTC. Its protein is CASILASGSYEQYF.

This clone occurred once. The chain joins TRBV5-6 to TRBJ2-1, with D maybe TRBD1 (5 bases). Trimming shortened V by 4 bases and J by 14 bases, and 19 bases separated the two germline ends. CDR3 length: 13 amino acids. CDR1 and CDR2 (germline): SGHDT, YYEEEE. The CDR3 nucleotides are TGTGCCAGCAGCGAAAAGGCTGGGGCCATGGAGTTCTTC. This translates into CASSEKAGAMEFF.

The genes are TRBV29-1 and TRBJ1-3; 7 positions match TRBD1. The CDR3 has 13 residues. Germline V gene data show CDR1 as SQVTM and CDR2 as ANQGSEA. J was trimmed by 2 bases and V by 4 bases; bases with no gene match: 2. The CDR3 sequence is CSVGGGPGNTIYF. The CDR3 DNA is TGCAGCGTTGGAGGGGGCCCTGGAAACACCATATATTTT.